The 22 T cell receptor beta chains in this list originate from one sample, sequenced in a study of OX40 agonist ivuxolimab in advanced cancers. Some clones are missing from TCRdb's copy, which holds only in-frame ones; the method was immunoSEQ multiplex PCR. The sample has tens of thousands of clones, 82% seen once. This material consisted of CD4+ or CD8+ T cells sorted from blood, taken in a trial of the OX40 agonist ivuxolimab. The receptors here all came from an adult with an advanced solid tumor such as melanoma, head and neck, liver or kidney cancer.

The CDR3 DNA reads as TGTGCCACCAGCAGAGATCCGGGACAGGGGCGTAGCAATCAGCCCCAGCATTTT. It is translated as CATSRDPGQGRSNQPQHF. V is TRBV15 and J is TRBJ1-5; TRBD1 aligns across 10 bases. Germline CDR1 is LNHNV and CDR2 is YYDKDF (reference sequence). After removal of 0 bases from V and 0 bases from J, the junction contained 5 bases not matched to a gene. The CDR3 covers 18 residues.

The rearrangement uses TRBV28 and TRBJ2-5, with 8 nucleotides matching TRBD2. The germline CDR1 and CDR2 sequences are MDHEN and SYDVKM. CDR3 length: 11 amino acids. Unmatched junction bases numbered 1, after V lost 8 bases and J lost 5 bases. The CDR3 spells CASRGGETQYF. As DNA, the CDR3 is TGTGCCAGCCGCGGGGGGGAGACCCAGTACTTC.

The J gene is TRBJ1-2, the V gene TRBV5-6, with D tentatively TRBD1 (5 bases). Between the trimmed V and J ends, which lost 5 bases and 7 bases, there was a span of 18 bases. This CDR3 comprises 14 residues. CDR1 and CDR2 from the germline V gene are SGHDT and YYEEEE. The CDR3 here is CASSRFSGRGGYTF. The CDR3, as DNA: TGTGCCAGCAGTCGGTTTTCGGGGAGGGGTGGCTACACCTTC.

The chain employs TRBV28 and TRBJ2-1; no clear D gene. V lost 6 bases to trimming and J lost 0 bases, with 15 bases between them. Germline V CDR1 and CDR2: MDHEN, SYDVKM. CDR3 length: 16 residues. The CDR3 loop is CASSGRTYRSYNEQFF. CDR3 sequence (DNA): TGTGCCAGCAGCGGTAGAACGTACCGCTCCTACAATGAGCAGTTCTTC.

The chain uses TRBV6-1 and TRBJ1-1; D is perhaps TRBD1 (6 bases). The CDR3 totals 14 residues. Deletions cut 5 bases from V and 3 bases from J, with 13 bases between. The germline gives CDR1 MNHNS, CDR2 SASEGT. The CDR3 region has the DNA TGTGCCAGCAGTCCGAGACAGGTTGACACTGAAGCTTTCTTT. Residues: CASSPRQVDTEAFF.

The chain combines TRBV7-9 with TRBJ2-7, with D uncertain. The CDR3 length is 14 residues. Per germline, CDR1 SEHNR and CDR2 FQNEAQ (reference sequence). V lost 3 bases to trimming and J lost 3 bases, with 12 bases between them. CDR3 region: CASSFSSEGYEQYF. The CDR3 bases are TGTGCCAGCAGCTTTAGCAGCGAAGGCTACGAGCAGTACTTC.

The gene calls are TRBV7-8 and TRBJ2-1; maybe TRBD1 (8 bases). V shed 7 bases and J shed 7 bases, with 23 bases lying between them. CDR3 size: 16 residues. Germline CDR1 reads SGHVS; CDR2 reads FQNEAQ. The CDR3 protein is CASNVAGRGHGNEQFF. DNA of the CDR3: TGTGCCAGCAACGTAGCGGGCAGGGGGCATGGTAATGAGCAGTTCTTC. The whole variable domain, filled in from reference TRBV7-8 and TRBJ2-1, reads GAGVSQSPRYKVAKRGQDVALRCDPISGHVSLFWYQQALGQGPEFLTYFQNEAQLDKSGLPSDRFFAERPEGSVSTLKIQRTQQEDSAVYLCASNVAGRGHGNEQFFGPGTRLTVL.

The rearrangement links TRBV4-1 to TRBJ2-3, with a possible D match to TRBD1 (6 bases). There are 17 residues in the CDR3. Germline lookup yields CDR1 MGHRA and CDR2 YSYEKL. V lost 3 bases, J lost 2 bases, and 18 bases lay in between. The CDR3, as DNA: TGCGCCAGCAGCCAGTCCCCGATGGGACACGACACAGATACGCAGTATTTT. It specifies CASSQSPMGHDTDTQYF.

The DNA for the CDR3 is TGCGCCAGCAGCCAGGCTAGCGTCCCAGATACGCAGTATTTT. It yields the protein CASSQASVPDTQYF. The chain recombines TRBV4-3 with TRBJ2-3; possible D gene TRBD2, 6 bases. V was shortened by 3 bases and J by 4 bases, with 11 bases between the two germline ends. The germline CDR1 and CDR2 sequences are LGHNA and YSLEER. The CDR3 totals 14 residues.

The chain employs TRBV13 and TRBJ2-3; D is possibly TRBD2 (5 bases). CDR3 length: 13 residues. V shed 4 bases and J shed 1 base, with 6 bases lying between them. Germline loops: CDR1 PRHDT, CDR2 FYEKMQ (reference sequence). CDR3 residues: CASSSRGTDTQYF. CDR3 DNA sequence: TGTGCCAGCAGCTCGCGGGGCACAGATACGCAGTATTTT.

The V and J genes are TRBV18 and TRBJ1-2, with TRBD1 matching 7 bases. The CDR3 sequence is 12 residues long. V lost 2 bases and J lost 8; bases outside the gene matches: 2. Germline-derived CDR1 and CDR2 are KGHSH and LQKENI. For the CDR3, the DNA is TGTGCCAGCTCACCAGGACAGGAGGGCTACACCTTC. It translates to CASSPGQEGYTF.

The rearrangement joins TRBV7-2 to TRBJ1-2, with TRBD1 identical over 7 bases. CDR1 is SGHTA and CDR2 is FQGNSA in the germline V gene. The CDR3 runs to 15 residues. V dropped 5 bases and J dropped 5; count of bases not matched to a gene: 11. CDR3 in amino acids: CASSPGTANLYGYTF. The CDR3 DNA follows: TGTGCCAGCAGCCCCGGGACAGCGAACCTATATGGCTACACCTTC.

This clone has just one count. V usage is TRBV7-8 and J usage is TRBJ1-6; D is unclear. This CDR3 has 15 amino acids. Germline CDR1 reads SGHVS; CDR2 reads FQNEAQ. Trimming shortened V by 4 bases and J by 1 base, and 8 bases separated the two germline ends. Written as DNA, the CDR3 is TGTGCCAGCAGCTCCGATGGATCCTATAATTCACCCCTCCACTTT. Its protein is CASSSDGSYNSPLHF.

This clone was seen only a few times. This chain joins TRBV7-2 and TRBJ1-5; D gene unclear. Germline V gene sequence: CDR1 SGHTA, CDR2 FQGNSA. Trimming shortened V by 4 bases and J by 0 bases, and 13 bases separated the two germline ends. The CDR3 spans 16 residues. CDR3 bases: TGTGCCAGCAGCTCCCGGGTTTCTCTTAGCAATCAGCCCCAGCATTTT. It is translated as CASSSRVSLSNQPQHF.

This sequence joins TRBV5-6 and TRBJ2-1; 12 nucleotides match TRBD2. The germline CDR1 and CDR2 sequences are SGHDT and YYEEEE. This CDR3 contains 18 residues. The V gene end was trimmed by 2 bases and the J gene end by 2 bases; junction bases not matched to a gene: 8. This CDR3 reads CASSFWTSGALAYNEQFF. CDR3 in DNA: TGTGCCAGCAGCTTTTGGACTAGCGGGGCCTTGGCCTACAATGAGCAGTTCTTC.

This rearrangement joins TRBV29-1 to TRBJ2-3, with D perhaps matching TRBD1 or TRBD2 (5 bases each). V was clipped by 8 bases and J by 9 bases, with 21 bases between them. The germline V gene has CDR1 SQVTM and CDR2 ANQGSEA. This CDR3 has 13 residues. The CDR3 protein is CSCLQATSGTQYF. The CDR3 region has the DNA TGCAGCTGCTTACAGGCTACCTCGGGGACGCAGTATTTT.

CDR3 sequence: CASRRDSYEQYF. DNA for the CDR3: TGTGCCAGCAGGAGGGATTCCTACGAGCAGTACTTC. This rearrangement joins TRBV7-9 to TRBJ2-7; maybe TRBD2 (5 bases). The V and J ends lost 6 bases and 1 base respectively, with 7 bases between them. The CDR3 consists of 12 residues. Germline V gene data show CDR1 as SEHNR and CDR2 as FQNEAQ (reference sequence). Supplemented by reference TRBV7-9 and TRBJ2-7, the full variable domain reads DTGVSQNPRHKITKRGQNVTFRCDPISEHNRLYWYRQTLGQGPEFLTYFQNEAQLEKSRLLSDRFSAERPKGSFSTLEIQRTEQGDSAMYLCASRRDSYEQYFGPGTRLTVT.

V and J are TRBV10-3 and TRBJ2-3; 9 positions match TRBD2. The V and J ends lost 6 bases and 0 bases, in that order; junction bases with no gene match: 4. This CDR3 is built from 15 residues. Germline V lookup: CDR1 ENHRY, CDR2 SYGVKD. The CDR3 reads CAISGLASSTDTQYF. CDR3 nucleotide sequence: TGTGCCATCAGCGGACTAGCGAGCAGCACAGATACGCAGTATTTT.

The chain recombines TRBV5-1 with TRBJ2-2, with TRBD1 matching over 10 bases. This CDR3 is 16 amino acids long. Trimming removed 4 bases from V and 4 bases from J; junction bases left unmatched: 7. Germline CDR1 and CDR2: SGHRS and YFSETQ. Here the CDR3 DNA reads TGCGCCAGCAGCCCACGGACAGGGGGAGGCACCGGGGAGCTGTTTTTT. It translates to CASSPRTGGGTGELFF.

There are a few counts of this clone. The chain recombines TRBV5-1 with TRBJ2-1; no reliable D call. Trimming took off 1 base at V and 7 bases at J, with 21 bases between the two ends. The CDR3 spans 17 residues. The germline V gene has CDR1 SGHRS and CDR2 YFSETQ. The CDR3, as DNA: TGCGCCAGCAGCTTGTTAACGGACGCCATCCTCTTAAATGAGCAGTTCTTC. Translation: CASSLLTDAILLNEQFF.

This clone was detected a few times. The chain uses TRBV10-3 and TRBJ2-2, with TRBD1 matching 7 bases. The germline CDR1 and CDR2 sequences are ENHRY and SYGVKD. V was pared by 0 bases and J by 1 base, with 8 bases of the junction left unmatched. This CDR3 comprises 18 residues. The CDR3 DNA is TGTGCCATCAGTGAGTCTCCCCAATGGGACAGGAACACCGGGGAGCTGTTTTTT. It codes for CAISESPQWDRNTGELFF.

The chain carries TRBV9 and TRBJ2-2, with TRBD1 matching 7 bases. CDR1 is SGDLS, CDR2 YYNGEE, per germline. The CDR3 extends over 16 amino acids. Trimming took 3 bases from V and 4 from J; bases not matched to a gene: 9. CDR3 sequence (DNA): TGTGCCAGCAGCGCCCAAGGGGGCGCCGGCACCGGGGAGCTGTTTTTT. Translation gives CASSAQGGAGTGELFF.